This T cell receptor beta chain appears in the sequencing data of a study of T cells in Graves' hyperthyroidism and ophthalmopathy. Broader study findings: Median prediction lead before ophthalmopathy onset was 6.5 months with the model.

There are a few counts of this clonotype. Its antigen is as yet unknown. Amplified TCR beta CDR3 regions derived from RNA transcripts. RT-PCR in the first round (using the HTBI primer set) targeted the TCR CDR3. TCRdb ran MiXCR on the multiplex PCR reads and lists one entry per CDR3 protein. The table has fewer than 800,000 distinct CDR3 sequences, about 15% seen once; the top ten hold approximately 8.4%. This clonotype was sampled from a man between 18 and 29 years old with Graves' hyperthyroidism. Material: blood.

CDR3 in amino acids: CASRTGQGDAEAFF. The CDR3 DNA reads TGTGCCAGCAGGACGGGACAGGGGGACGCTGAAGCTTTCTTT. This rearrangement joins TRBV28 to TRBJ1-1, with 11 bases identical to TRBD1. The junction had 6 bases not matched to a gene; V was cut back by 6 bases and J by 6 bases. Germline-derived CDR1 and CDR2 are MDHEN and SYDVKM. The CDR3 sequence is 14 residues long.